Following are 8 T cell receptor beta chains from one sample sequenced in a study of Graves' ophthalmopathy and Graves' hyperthyroidism. As the template, RNA transcripts were used to amplify TCR beta CDR3 regions. An initial RT-PCR round employing HTBI primers preceded a second-round multiplex PCR. TCRdb re-called the multiplex PCR reads through MiXCR, storing one row per CDR3 protein. This table holds approximately 160,000 distinct CDR3 sequences, 39% found once. Sequenced material: peripheral blood. These receptor sequences come from a man aged 25 to 40 with Graves' ophthalmopathy.

The V and J genes are TRBV6-2 or TRBV6-3 and TRBJ1-5; 7 bases are shared with TRBD1. V shed 7 bases and J 1 base; nucleotides not matched to a gene: 13. Germline V CDR1 and CDR2: MNHEY, SVGEGT. The CDR3 extends over 17 amino acids. The CDR3 coding sequence is TGTGCCAGCATCAGGACCGAAAGGACAGGCAGCAATCAGCCCCAGCATTTT. This translates into CASIRTERTGSNQPQHF.

V and J are TRBV6-1 and TRBJ1-5, with 8 bases aligning to TRBD1. CDR3 length: 16 residues. Germline values: CDR1 MNHNS, CDR2 SASEGT. J lost 0 bases, V lost 7 bases, and 8 bases had no gene match. CDR3 DNA sequence: TGTGCCAGCACCGCAACCGACAGGGGTAGCAATCAGCCCCAGCATTTT. Its protein is CASTATDRGSNQPQHF.

This clonotype has at least ten counts. The chain combines TRBV10-3 with TRBJ1-5; TRBD1 agrees at 7 bases. The V gene's germline CDR1 is ENHRY and CDR2 SYGVKD. This CDR3 region has 15 residues. Trimming removed 9 bases from V and 1 base from J; junction bases left unmatched: 9. CDR3 coding DNA: TGTGCCATTTCTCCAGGGGGTAAGAGCAATCAGCCCCAGCATTTT. It specifies CAISPGGKSNQPQHF.

The sample holds many counts of this clonotype. The chain combines TRBV18 with TRBJ1-1; unclear D gene. This CDR3 has 13 amino acids. V shed 6 bases and J shed 6 bases, with 14 bases lying between them. Germline V gene lookup returns CDR1 KGHSH and CDR2 LQKENI. CDR3 coding DNA: TGTGCCAGCTCTAAGACGGGTCAAGCTGAAGCTTTCTTT. Protein product: CASSKTGQAEAFF.

The J gene is TRBJ2-2, the V gene TRBV12-3 or TRBV12-4, with TRBD2 matching 9 bases. Trimming took 7 bases from V and 4 from J; bases not matched to a gene: 13. CDR3 length: 17 amino acids. CDR3 sequence reads: CASTISGSGLGTGELFF. DNA for the CDR3: TGTGCCAGCACCATTAGCGGGAGCGGTCTCGGCACCGGGGAGCTGTTTTTT.

This clonotype was counted at least ten times. This chain joins TRBV28 and TRBJ1-1; tentatively, D is TRBD1 (6 bases). In germline, CDR1 is MDHEN, CDR2 SYDVKM. V was trimmed by 6 bases and J by 4 bases, leaving 12 bases between them. The CDR3 totals 13 residues. The CDR3 nucleotides read TGTGCCAGCAGAGGACAGTCGGCCACTGAAGCTTTCTTT. This gives the protein CASRGQSATEAFF.

This clonotype came up many times. This chain uses TRBV7-9 with TRBJ2-7; D possibly matches TRBD1 or TRBD2 (5 bases each). Looked up from germline, CDR1 is SEHNR and CDR2 is FQNEAQ (reference sequence). V was trimmed by 5 bases and J by 5 bases, leaving 22 bases between them. CDR3 length: 16 amino acids. CDR3 DNA sequence: TGTGCCAGCAGCCGAACCGGGACCCCTAGGATCCACGAGCAGTACTTC. Encoded protein: CASSRTGTPRIHEQYF.

This clonotype was seen at least ten times. The gene calls are TRBV6-2 or TRBV6-3 and TRBJ2-7, with D unresolved. V lost 5 bases and J lost 0, with 11 bases in between. Germline V lookup: CDR1 MNHEY, CDR2 SVGEGT. This CDR3 is 14 amino acids long. CDR3 region: CASSKGRASYEQYF. CDR3 sequence (DNA): TGTGCCAGCAGTAAGGGAAGGGCCTCCTACGAGCAGTACTTC.